This TCR beta chain was retrieved from a study of follicular helper T cells after annual influenza vaccination. CDR3 length equals 14 residues. Germline values: CDR1 SGHDT, CDR2 YYEEEE. With V trimmed by 2 bases and J by 4 bases, 2 bases remained unmatched. This sample's time point: 2015-2016 season, pre-vaccination. Sequencing of TCRB used Survey level resolution. Only in-frame clones appear in the TCRdb table, and some are missing; sequencing was by immunoSEQ multiplex PCR. The sample comprises around 10,000 clones, roughly 80% of which are singletons, and more than 3.5% rests with the top ten. Sequences were derived from CXCR5+ CD38- circulating T follicular helper cells from blood, sampled on the day of influenza vaccination. Sample subset: circulating Tfh, non-naive CD4+CXCR5+PD-1+ (ICOS+CD38+ or ICOS-CD38-). This chain links TRBV5-6 with TRBJ1-2, with 10 nucleotides matching TRBD1. The sequence came from an adult who received the influenza vaccine. DNA for the CDR3: TGTGCCAGCAGCTTCGGGACAGGGGTCTATGGCTACACCTTC. This translates into CASSFGTGVYGYTF. Based on the CDR3 plus reference TRBV5-6 and TRBJ1-2, the full variable domain is DAGVTQSPTHLIKTRGQQVTLRCSPKSGHDTVSWYQQALGQGPQFIFQYYEEEERQRGNFPDRFSGHQFPNYSSELNVNALLLGDSALYLCASSFGTGVYGYTFGSGTRLTVV.